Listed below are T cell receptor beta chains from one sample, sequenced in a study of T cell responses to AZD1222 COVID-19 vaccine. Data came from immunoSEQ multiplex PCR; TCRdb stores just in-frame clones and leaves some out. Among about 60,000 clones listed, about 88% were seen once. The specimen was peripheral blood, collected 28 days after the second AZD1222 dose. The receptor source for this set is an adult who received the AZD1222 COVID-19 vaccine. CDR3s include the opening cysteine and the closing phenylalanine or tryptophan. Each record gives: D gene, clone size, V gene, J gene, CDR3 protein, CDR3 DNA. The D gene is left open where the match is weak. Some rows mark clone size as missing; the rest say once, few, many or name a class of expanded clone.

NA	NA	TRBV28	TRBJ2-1	CASSYKPHNEQFF	TGTGCCAGCAGTTACAAGCCGCACAATGAGCAGTTCTTC
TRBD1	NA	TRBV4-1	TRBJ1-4	CASSRLQGSGEKLFF	TGCGCCAGCAGCAGACTACAGGGGAGCGGTGAAAAACTGTTTTTT
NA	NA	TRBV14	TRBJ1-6	CASSPLLGDNSPLHF	TGTGCCAGCAGCCCCCTTCTGGGGGATAATTCACCCCTCCACTTT
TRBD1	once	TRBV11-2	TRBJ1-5	CASSPGQGNQPQHF	TGTGCCAGCAGCCCAGGACAGGGGAATCAGCCCCAGCATTTT
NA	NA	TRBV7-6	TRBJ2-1	CASSLPPGAASSYNEQFF	TGTGCCAGCAGCTTACCCCCAGGCGCGGCAAGCTCCTACAATGAGCAGTTCTTC
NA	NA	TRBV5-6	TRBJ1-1	CASSLGDTEAFF	TGTGCCAGCAGCTTGGGGGACACTGAAGCTTTCTTT
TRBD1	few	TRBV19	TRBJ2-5	CASSATGQETQYF	TGTGCCAGTAGTGCGACAGGGCAAGAGACCCAGTACTTC
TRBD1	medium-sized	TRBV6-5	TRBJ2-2	CASTHRGRTGELFF	TGTGCCAGCACCCACAGGGGGCGGACCGGGGAGCTGTTTTTT
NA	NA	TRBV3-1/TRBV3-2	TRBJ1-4	CASRKTDFSEKLFF	TGTGCCAGCAGAAAGACAGATTTTAGTGAAAAACTGTTTTTT
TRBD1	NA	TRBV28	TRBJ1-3	CASSLDRGGNTIYF	TGTGCCAGCAGTTTGGACAGGGGCGGAAACACCATATATTTT
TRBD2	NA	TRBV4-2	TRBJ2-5	CASSQEVTAGRETQYF	TGTGCCAGCAGCCAAGAGGTTACAGCGGGAAGGGAGACCCAGTACTTC
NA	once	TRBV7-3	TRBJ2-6	CASSRLASGANVLTF	TGTGCCAGCAGCCGCCTAGCGTCTGGGGCCAACGTCCTGACTTTC
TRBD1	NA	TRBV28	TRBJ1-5	CASSAGTGGITYQPQHF	TGTGCCAGCAGTGCCGGGACAGGGGGCATAACTTATCAGCCCCAGCATTTT
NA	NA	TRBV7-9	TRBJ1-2	CASSARQVSNYGYTF	TGTGCCAGCAGCGCCCGACAAGTTTCTAACTATGGCTACACCTTC
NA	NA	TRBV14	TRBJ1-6	CASSQGRREGKGYSPLHF	TGTGCCAGCAGCCAAGGACGTAGGGAGGGGAAGGGGTATTCACCCCTCCACTTT
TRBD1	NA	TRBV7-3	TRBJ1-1	CASTQGGGNTEAFF	TGTGCCAGCACCCAGGGGGGAGGGAACACTGAAGCTTTCTTT